Listed below are T cell receptor beta chains from one sample, sequenced in a study of T-cell reconstitution after alpha-beta-depleted transplantation in children. MiXCR, applied by TCRdb to the PCR reads, yields one record per CDR3 protein. The data contain tens of thousands of distinct CDR3 sequences, 5.8% of them singletons. The material was PBMCs, mostly from graft donor cells, obtained 60 days after TCRalphabeta/CD19-depleted stem cell transplant. The receptors stem from a female patient aged 2 to 10 who had a stem cell transplant for aplastic anemia, so the T cells may come from the graft donor. Both conserved end residues are part of each CDR3. Each record gives: CDR3 protein, CDR3 DNA, D gene, CDR3 length, clone size, V gene, J gene. The D gene is left open where the match is weak. Clone size is not always given. Where it is, it says once, few, many or a class for expanded clones.

CDR3aa: CASSVTPTSATDAQYF
CDR3nt: TGTGCCAGCAGCGTAACACCAACTAGCGCCACAGATGCGCAGTATTTT
d_gene: TRBD2
len: 16
abundance: many
v_gene: TRBV9
j_gene: TRBJ2-3

CDR3aa: CASSQVSTDTQYF
CDR3nt: TGTGCCAGCAGCCAAGTTTCGACAGATACGCAGTATTTT
d_gene: NA
len: 13
abundance: many
v_gene: TRBV4-2
j_gene: TRBJ2-3

CDR3aa: CSAFLREDGTQYF
CDR3nt: TGCAGTGCTTTCTTGCGGGAGGACGGGACCCAGTACTTC
d_gene: TRBD2
len: 13
abundance: many
v_gene: TRBV20-1
j_gene: TRBJ2-5

CDR3aa: CASSFGWSGQPQHF
CDR3nt: TGTGCCAGCAGCTTTGGTTGGTCCGGGCAGCCCCAGCATTTT
d_gene: NA
len: 14
abundance: many
v_gene: TRBV7-9
j_gene: TRBJ1-5

CDR3aa: CASSQTGGEETQYF
CDR3nt: TGTGCCAGCAGTCAGACAGGGGGCGAAGAGACCCAGTACTTC
d_gene: TRBD1
len: 14
abundance: many
v_gene: TRBV6-5
j_gene: TRBJ2-5

CDR3aa: CASSFRGDEQFF
CDR3nt: TGCGCCAGCAGCTTTAGGGGGGACGAGCAGTTCTTC
d_gene: NA
len: 12
abundance: many
v_gene: TRBV5-1
j_gene: TRBJ2-1

CDR3aa: CASRAGDGLPGELFF
CDR3nt: TGTGCCAGCAGGGCTGGGGATGGACTGCCCGGGGAGCTGTTTTTT
d_gene: NA
len: 15
abundance: many
v_gene: TRBV12-3/TRBV12-4
j_gene: TRBJ2-2

CDR3aa: CASTREAAGDTQYF
CDR3nt: TGCGCCAGCACGAGAGAGGCCGCCGGAGATACGCAGTATTTT
d_gene: NA
len: 14
abundance: NA
v_gene: TRBV5-1
j_gene: TRBJ2-3

CDR3aa: CASGIDRGAYNSPLHF
CDR3nt: TGCGCCAGCGGGATTGATAGGGGAGCCTATAATTCACCCCTCCACTTT
d_gene: NA
len: 16
abundance: NA
v_gene: TRBV4-1
j_gene: TRBJ1-6

CDR3aa: CSANGGELRTDTQYF
CDR3nt: TGCAGTGCCAACGGAGGAGAGTTGAGGACAGATACGCAGTATTTT
d_gene: NA
len: 15
abundance: many
v_gene: TRBV20-1
j_gene: TRBJ2-3

CDR3aa: CASSQEGDRVYNEQFF
CDR3nt: TGTGCCAGCAGCCAAGAGGGCGACCGGGTCTACAATGAGCAGTTCTTC
d_gene: NA
len: 16
abundance: few
v_gene: TRBV14
j_gene: TRBJ2-1